A single sample gave rise to the 27 T cell receptor beta chains below, sequenced in a study of blood T cell repertoires in COVID-19. Clones were sequenced by immunoSEQ multiplex PCR, and TCRdb holds only the in-frame ones, with some missing. Of approximately 490,000 clones in the sample, 80% to 90% were seen once. The sample was PBMCs or T cells enriched from blood (not recorded which). These receptors originate from a woman aged 55-75 years who had recovered from COVID-19.

The V gene is TRBV2, the J gene TRBJ1-2, with TRBD1 identical over 12 bases. J lost 3 bases, V lost 11 bases, and 4 bases had no gene match. This CDR3 has 13 residues. Germline assignment: CDR1 SNHLY and CDR2 FYNNEI. The CDR3 DNA sequence: TGTGCCCGAGGGACAGGGGGCTACTATGGCTACACCTTC. Protein product: CARGTGGYYGYTF.

The chain carries TRBV24-1 and TRBJ2-1; weak D call: TRBD1 (7 bases). This CDR3 has 16 amino acids. V was shortened by 3 bases and J by 6 bases, with 17 bases between the two germline ends. Germline V gene sequence: CDR1 KGHDR, CDR2 SFDVKD. The CDR3 reads CATSDPDRVGGNEQFF. The CDR3 DNA follows: TGTGCCACCAGTGATCCCGACAGGGTCGGGGGCAATGAGCAGTTCTTC.

J is TRBJ1-2 and V is TRBV29-1; perhaps TRBD1 as D (5 bases). Trimming removed 5 bases from V and 5 bases from J, with 18 bases in between. CDR3 length: 14 residues. CDR1 is SQVTM and CDR2 is ANQGSEA in the germline V gene. DNA of the CDR3: TGCAGCGTTTTCACAGGTCCCTTGGGGTATGGCTACACCTTC. Its protein product is CSVFTGPLGYGYTF.

The chain links TRBV5-6 to TRBJ2-7; the D is unclear. The CDR3 loop spans 14 amino acids. Germline CDR1 SGHDT, CDR2 YYEEEE. Trimming pared 4 bases from V and 3 bases from J, leaving 14 bases between. The CDR3 DNA sequence: TGTGCCAGCAGCCTCGGCGCAGGTTTCTACGAGCAGTACGTC. This gives the protein CASSLGAGFYEQYV.

This clone has a single count. This chain connects TRBV7-2 to TRBJ2-3, with TRBD1 matching 8 bases. CDR3 length equals 16 residues. Germline CDR1 is SGHTA and CDR2 is FQGNSA. Unmatched junction bases numbered 12, after V lost 1 base and J lost 9 bases. DNA for the CDR3: TGTGCCAGCAGCTTAGTGGGGCCGGGACAGGCGTCCACGCAGTATTTT. Amino acid sequence: CASSLVGPGQASTQYF.

The genes are TRBV6-2 or TRBV6-3 and TRBJ1-5, with a possible D match to TRBD1 (6 bases). Germline V CDR1 and CDR2: MNHEY, SVGEGT. Trimming cost V 2 bases and J 2 bases, with 10 bases left between them. This CDR3 has 15 residues. CDR3 bases: TGTGCCAGCAGTTACCCTTCAGGGGGCAATCAGCCCCAGCATTTT. Translated: CASSYPSGGNQPQHF.

As concerns this clone: Other DNA sequences from this sample encode an identical CDR3 as well. The J gene is TRBJ1-2, the V gene TRBV6-1, with 11 bases lining up with TRBD1. There are 15 residues in the CDR3. J lost 4 bases, V lost 1 base, and 2 bases had no gene match. Germline V lookup: CDR1 MNHNS, CDR2 SASEGT. The DNA for the CDR3 is TGTGCCAGCAGTGAAGGGACAGGGGGCGGCTATGGCTACACCTTC. It translates to CASSEGTGGGYGYTF.

The gene calls are TRBV6-5 and TRBJ2-7; 10 positions match TRBD2. The length of the CDR3 is 15 residues. Germline assignment: CDR1 MNHEY and CDR2 SVGAGI. Unmatched junction bases numbered 9, after V lost 4 bases and J lost 6 bases. The CDR3, as DNA: TGTGCCAGCAGTTCGCTAGCGGGGGTGCCTGGCGAGCAGTACGTC. The encoded protein is CASSSLAGVPGEQYV.

This sequence joins TRBV7-9 and TRBJ1-2, with 10 positions matching TRBD1. Germline trimming cut 6 bases from V and 4 bases from J; bases unmatched to any gene: 14. Per germline, CDR1 SEHNR and CDR2 FQNEAQ (reference sequence). This CDR3 contains 17 residues. The CDR3 spells CASRRQGASLIGYGYTF. In nucleotides, the CDR3 is TGTGCCAGCAGACGACAGGGGGCCTCGTTAATTGGCTATGGCTACACCTTC. The full variable domain, in which reference TRBV7-9 and TRBJ1-2 provide the parts outside the CDR3, is DTGVSQNPRHKITKRGQNVTFRCDPISEHNRLYWYRQTLGQGPEFLTYFQNEAQLEKSRLLSDRFSAERPKGSFSTLEIQRTEQGDSAMYLCASRRQGASLIGYGYTFGSGTRLTVV.

The chain recombines TRBV28 with TRBJ2-1; TRBD2 matches at 11 bases. The CDR3 length is 16 residues. Germline values: CDR1 MDHEN, CDR2 SYDVKM. V dropped 5 bases and J dropped 9; count of bases not matched to a gene: 12. As DNA, the CDR3 is TGTGCCAGCAGTCCTCTAGATAGCGGGGGGGCAGGTGAGCAGTTCTTC. It encodes CASSPLDSGGAGEQFF.

CDR3 residues: CASTSGQGQPQHF. The CDR3 region has the DNA TGTGCCAGCACGTCCGGGCAGGGTCAGCCCCAGCATTTT. This chain links TRBV7-9 with TRBJ1-5; possibly TRBD1 for D (5 bases). The CDR3 runs 13 residues. Germline V gives CDR1 SEHNR, CDR2 FQNEAQ (reference sequence). With 7 bases removed from V and 6 bases from J, the gap between germline ends came to 13 bases.

Worth noting for this clone: Other DNA sequences in this sample translate to the same CDR3. The CDR3 is CASSTGHNQPQHF. The DNA of the CDR3 is TGTGCCAGCAGCACGGGACATAATCAGCCCCAGCATTTT. The V gene is TRBV11-2, the J gene TRBJ1-5, with D possibly matching TRBD1 (6 bases). Germline lookup yields CDR1 SGHAT and CDR2 FQNNGV. This CDR3 has 13 residues. V was trimmed by 5 bases and J by 4 bases, leaving 9 bases between them.

This clone was counted once. The chain employs TRBV19 and TRBJ1-2; 7 bases fit TRBD1. V lost 3 bases to trimming and J lost 9 bases; unmatched junction nucleotides: 7. The CDR3 is 13 residues long. The V gene's germline CDR1 is LNHDA and CDR2 SQIVND (reference sequence). The CDR3, as DNA: TGTGCCAGTAGTATCCCTGACAGGGTGAGCTACACCTTC. Translating it yields CASSIPDRVSYTF.

The CDR3 reads CASSYSIAQEPGYTF. CDR3 coding DNA: TGTGCCAGCAGTTACTCGATTGCCCAAGAGCCTGGCTACACCTTC. V gene TRBV6-5 combines with J gene TRBJ1-2; D is undetermined. Between the trimmed V and J ends, which lost 0 bases and 7 bases, there was a span of 15 bases. Per germline, CDR1 MNHEY and CDR2 SVGAGI. This CDR3 region has 15 residues.

This chain uses TRBV5-1 with TRBJ2-2; D gene unclear. Germline V gene sequence: CDR1 SGHRS, CDR2 YFSETQ. The CDR3 extends over 15 amino acids. Trimming removed 0 bases at V and 4 bases at J, with 10 bases between. DNA for the CDR3: TGCGCCAGCAGCTTGGCGACCCCGGGCACCGGGGAGCTGTTTTTT. Residues: CASSLATPGTGELFF.

The chain couples TRBV6-1 to TRBJ1-2; a possible D gene is TRBD1 (5 bases). Trimming removed 1 base from V and 7 bases from J, with 7 bases in between. This CDR3 comprises 12 residues. CDR1 and CDR2 (germline): MNHNS, SASEGT. The DNA of the CDR3 is TGTGCCAGCAGTGAAGGGAGGGGTGGCTACACCTTC. It translates to CASSEGRGGYTF.

This chain connects TRBV27 to TRBJ1-1, with TRBD1 as a possible D gene (5 bases). CDR3 length equals 14 residues. The V and J ends lost 4 bases and 1 base respectively, with 10 bases between them. Germline V gene data show CDR1 as MNHEY and CDR2 as SMNVEV (reference sequence). CDR3 sequence reads: CASSSGNWNTEAFF. The CDR3 DNA is TGTGCCAGCAGTTCAGGGAATTGGAACACTGAAGCTTTCTTT.

This clone was picked up one time. The rearrangement joins TRBV28 to TRBJ2-7; the D gene is possibly TRBD1 (6 bases). The CDR3 has 15 residues. Germline V gene lookup returns CDR1 MDHEN and CDR2 SYDVKM. Trimming shortened V by 2 bases and J by 5 bases, and 16 bases separated the two germline ends. The CDR3 protein is CASSLGAGAPHEQYV. The CDR3 region has the DNA TGTGCCAGCAGTTTAGGGGCAGGGGCCCCCCACGAGCAGTACGTC.

This chain joins TRBV7-2 and TRBJ2-7; a possible D gene is TRBD2 (6 bases). Trimming shortened V by 3 bases and J by 1 base, and 7 bases separated the two germline ends. Germline V gene sequence: CDR1 SGHTA, CDR2 FQGNSA. The CDR3 sequence is 13 residues long. CDR3 loop: CASSLRESYEQYV. The CDR3 bases are TGTGCCAGCAGCTTGCGGGAATCCTACGAGCAGTACGTC.

The V call is TRBV13, the J call TRBJ2-7, with 7 bases matching TRBD1. In germline, CDR1 is PRHDT, CDR2 FYEKMQ (reference sequence). V dropped 5 bases and J dropped 6; count of bases not matched to a gene: 10. The CDR3 runs to 14 residues. The CDR3 loop is CASSPRQGSFEQYF. The DNA of the CDR3 is TGTGCCAGCAGCCCCCGACAGGGATCGTTCGAGCAGTACTTC.

The chain uses TRBV20-1 and TRBJ2-3, with D possibly matching TRBD2 (5 bases). V gave up 3 bases and J gave up 5 bases, with 12 bases separating them. Germline V gene lookup returns CDR1 DFQATT and CDR2 SNEGSKA (reference sequence). This CDR3 contains 13 residues. CDR3 amino acids: CSASPAGEDTQYF. The DNA of the CDR3 is TGCAGTGCTAGTCCCGCCGGGGAAGATACGCAGTATTTT.

This clone was recorded only once. J is TRBJ2-2 and V is TRBV29-1; 7 bases map to TRBD1. Germline V gene data show CDR1 as SQVTM and CDR2 as ANQGSEA. V gave up 7 bases and J gave up 9 bases; unmatched junction bases: 5. This CDR3 spans 11 amino acids. CDR3 in amino acids: CSAQGGRELFF. CDR3 coding DNA: TGCAGCGCCCAAGGGGGCCGGGAGCTGTTTTTT.

The chain uses TRBV5-1 and TRBJ2-3, with 8 bases that match TRBD2. This CDR3 contains 14 residues. V was clipped by 4 bases and J by 3 bases; unmatched bases: 4. Germline assignment: CDR1 SGHRS and CDR2 YFSETQ. CDR3 nucleotides: TGCGCCAGCAGCCGGGGGGGCCAGACAGATACGCAGTATTTT. It is translated as CASSRGGQTDTQYF.

This clone appeared once. The chain is built from TRBV20-1 and TRBJ1-1, with 8 bases lining up with TRBD1. The length of the CDR3 is 14 residues. The V gene end was trimmed by 3 bases and the J gene end by 0 bases; junction bases not matched to a gene: 3. Germline-derived CDR1 and CDR2 are DFQATT and SNEGSKA (reference sequence). The CDR3 is CSASGDRMNTEAFF. In nucleotides, the CDR3 is TGCAGTGCTAGTGGGGACAGGATGAACACTGAAGCTTTCTTT.

The rearrangement links TRBV19 to TRBJ1-1, with unresolved D. Trimming removed 6 bases at V and 4 bases at J, with 15 bases between. Germline-derived CDR1 and CDR2 are LNHDA and SQIVND (reference sequence). The CDR3 has 14 amino acids. The CDR3 loop is CASSPTGGSTEAFF. The CDR3, as DNA: TGTGCCAGTAGCCCGACGGGAGGGAGCACTGAAGCTTTCTTT.

This sequence joins TRBV25-1 and TRBJ1-2; D is ambiguous. This CDR3 is built from 12 residues. V lost 3 bases and J 4 bases, leaving 6 bases between the germline ends. Per the germline V gene, CDR1 is MGHDK and CDR2 is SYGVNS. The CDR3 DNA is TGTGCCAGCAGTGAGCGAAGCTATGGCTACACCTTC. This gives the protein CASSERSYGYTF.

The chain uses TRBV5-1 and TRBJ2-5, with 10 bases fitting TRBD2. Germline V gene sequence: CDR1 SGHRS, CDR2 YFSETQ. The CDR3 is made up of 14 amino acids. V was pared by 7 bases and J by 5 bases, with 8 bases of the junction left unmatched. The CDR3 DNA reads as TGCGCCAGCCGGAAGCTAGCGGGGGTGGAGACCCAGTACTTC. Translated, it gives CASRKLAGVETQYF.